The entry below describes one T cell receptor beta chain. This clonotype was recorded many times. No cognate antigen has been identified for it. No quality values exist for individual bases; no much larger clone is one base distant. The CDR3 measures 16 amino acids from cysteine to phenylalanine. Just CDR3 DNA is preserved here, 48 bases in frame from base 1. The germline V end is reduced by 3 bases and the J end by 6 bases; junction bases left unmatched: 9. Via the germline V gene, CDR1 is SGHVS and CDR2 FQNEAQ. The data were taken from a study of Graves' ophthalmopathy and Graves' hyperthyroidism (dated 2018 in TCRdb). At the level of the whole study: Peripheral blood was collected at initial diagnosis, prior to any treatment. In total, around 140 blood samples were TCR-sequenced: 40 to 45 ophthalmopathy, over 70 hyperthyroidism and some 17 hyperthyroidism-to-ophthalmopathy patients. To explore V-J signatures distinguishing ophthalmopathy from hyperthyroidism, a discovery set of 100 or so patients (roughly 45 ophthalmopathy, 55 to 60 stable hyperthyroidism) was enrolled. For independent validation, a separate cohort was made up of roughly 19 hyperthyroidism patients plus 17 patients who later progressed from hyperthyroidism to ophthalmopathy. The study used signatures of the TCR beta repertoire to tell Graves' ophthalmopathy apart from Graves' hyperthyroidism and to predict which patients would progress to ophthalmopathy. After sampling, hyperthyroidism patients received methimazole starting at 30 mg daily, and ophthalmopathy patients received high-dose intravenous methylprednisolone. In over 5 hyperthyroidism patients, the T-cell repertoire of thyroid tissue was compared with the T-cell repertoire of blood. Summary of the overall study and its limitations: No statistical method was used to set the sample size in advance, and the investigators knew which group each participant was assigned to. Most expanded thyroid clonotypes with frequency above 0.001 were also detected in blood, suggesting blood repertoires may reflect the thyroid immune response. In validation, the model predicted ophthalmopathy progression with about 70% sensitivity and approximately 75% specificity; roughly 12 predicted patients were CT-confirmed with GO in a median of 6.5 months. The 13-signature model separated ophthalmopathy from stable hyperthyroidism with approximately 85% sensitivity and just under 84% specificity in cross-validation, and 80%/75% in the test set.

For repertoire sequencing, TCR beta CDR3 regions were amplified from RNA transcripts. The first round was an RT-PCR using HTBI primers with the Qiagen OneStep RT-PCR kit, and this first round was followed by a second-round multiplex PCR, then size selection and purification. Libraries were sequenced paired-end with 100 bp reads on an Illumina HiSeq2000. From the authors' description of their analysis: Reads were processed with SOAPnuke, discarding reads with adapters, uncalled bases, mean Phred below 15, or no exact constant-primer or identifier match. COPE v1.2.5 was used to merge the high-quality paired reads. Clonotypes were defined as unique nucleotide sequences and were aligned to IMGT TRB V, D and J references using MiTCR v1.1. Only V-J combinations with frequency above 0.0001 were analysed, covering about 99% of repertoires. For each V-J combination, a TCR clonal expansion and chaos score was defined as F50 clonal expansion divided by the chaos observed in the TCRdist matrix. Welch's t-statistics and random forest were used to reduce features to 13 V-J combinations, which were fed into a naive Bayes classifier. Thyroid-blood repertoire similarity was quantified with the Morisita-Horn index. TCRdb reanalyzed the raw reads on its own, using fastp at Q25 for trimming and MiXCR for clone calling, and kept in-frame beta chains. CDR3 protein sequences are deduplicated, and each keeps its most common genes and DNA. TCRdb's processing, not the study's, gives the V and J calls here. The sample contains approximately 700,000 distinct CDR3 sequences, approximately 39% of them found a single time. The top ten hold 3.3% of the sample.

Ophthalmopathy patients were characterized by moderately to severely active disease, a Clinical Activity Score of at least 3, a NOSPECS grade of at least 4, and a disease duration under 3 months. Anyone with other autoimmune diseases, uncontrolled infections, pregnancy or lactation was excluded from the study. Diagnosis relied on clinical symptoms, serum thyroxine, TRAb, thyroid ultrasound and orbital computed tomography. Ficoll-Paque density gradient centrifugation was used to isolate PBMCs from approximately 11 ml of fresh peripheral blood. Total RNA was extracted using Trizol reagent, and RNA quality was checked on an Agilent 2100 Bioanalyzer.

The sample consisted of peripheral blood. The TCR sequence derives from an adult man with Graves' ophthalmopathy. The chain was built from TRBV7-8 and TRBJ1-5; 9 bases in between match TRBD1. The nucleotide sequence is given as TGTGCCAGCAGCTTTACCTGGGACAGGGCGGTTCAGCCCCAGCATTTT. This is translated as CASSFTWDRAVQPQHF.